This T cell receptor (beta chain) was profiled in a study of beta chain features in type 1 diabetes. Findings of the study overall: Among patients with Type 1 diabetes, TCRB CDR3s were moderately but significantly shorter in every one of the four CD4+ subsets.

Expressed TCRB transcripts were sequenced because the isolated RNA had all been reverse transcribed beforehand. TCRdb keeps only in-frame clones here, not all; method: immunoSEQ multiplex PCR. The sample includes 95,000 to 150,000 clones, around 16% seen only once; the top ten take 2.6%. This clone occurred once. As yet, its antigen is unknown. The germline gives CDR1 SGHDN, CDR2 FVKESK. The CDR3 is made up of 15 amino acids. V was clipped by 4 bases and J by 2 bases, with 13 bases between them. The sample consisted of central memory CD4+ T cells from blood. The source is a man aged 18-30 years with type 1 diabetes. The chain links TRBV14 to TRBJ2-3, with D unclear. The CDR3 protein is CASSLLNTHTDTQYF. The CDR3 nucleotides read TGTGCCAGCAGCCTTTTAAACACCCACACAGATACGCAGTATTTT. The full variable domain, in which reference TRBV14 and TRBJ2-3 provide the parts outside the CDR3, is EAGVTQFPSHSVIEKGQTVTLRCDPISGHDNLYWYRRVMGKEIKFLLHFVKESKQDESGMPNNRFLAERTGGTYSTLKVQPAELEDSGVYFCASSLLNTHTDTQYFGPGTRLTVL.